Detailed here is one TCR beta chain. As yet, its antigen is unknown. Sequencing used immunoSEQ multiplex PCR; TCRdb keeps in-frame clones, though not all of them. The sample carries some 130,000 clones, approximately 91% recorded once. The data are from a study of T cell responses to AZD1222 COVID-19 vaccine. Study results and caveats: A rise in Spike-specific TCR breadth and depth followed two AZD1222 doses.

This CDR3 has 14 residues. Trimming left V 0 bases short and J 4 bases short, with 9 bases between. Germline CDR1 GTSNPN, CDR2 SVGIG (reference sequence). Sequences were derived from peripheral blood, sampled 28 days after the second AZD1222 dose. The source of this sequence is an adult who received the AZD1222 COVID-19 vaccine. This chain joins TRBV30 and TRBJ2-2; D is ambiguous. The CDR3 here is CAWSVQSFTGELFF. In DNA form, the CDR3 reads TGTGCCTGGAGTGTACAGTCGTTCACCGGGGAGCTGTTTTTT.